The 31 T cell receptor beta chains below come from one sample, sequenced in a study of T cells expressing NK-cell markers. TCRdb re-called the 5' RACE reads and catalogs CDR3 proteins one per entry, DNA excluded. This repertoire comprises 550,000 to 600,000 distinct CDR3 sequences; its ten largest clones make up approximately 4%. Sequencing was done on a sample of blood T cells: a sorted CD56 or NKG2C T cell subset, CD4+ or CD8+ T cells, or bulk PBMC T cells (not recorded which). The receptors were gathered from a young man in good health.

This chain joins TRBV20-1 and TRBJ1-1; TCRdb returns TRBD1, unconfirmable since there is no DNA. This CDR3 has 15 amino acids. Germline V gene sequence: CDR1 DFQATT, CDR2 SNEGSKA (reference sequence). The CDR3 here is CSARDRRGVSTEAFF.

This chain joins TRBV12-3 or TRBV12-4 and TRBJ2-1; TCRdb's D gene call, TRBD1, goes unchecked for lack of DNA. The length of the CDR3 is 17 residues. The chain's CDR3 is CASSLEMGGSSYNEQFF.

The gene calls are TRBV7-2 and TRBJ2-3; absent DNA, TCRdb's TRBD2 call cannot be checked. The CDR3 has 16 residues. The germline CDR1 and CDR2 sequences are SGHTA and FQGNSA. The CDR3 sequence is CASTSIGTSTTDTQYF.

The rearrangement joins TRBV7-2 to TRBJ2-5; TCRdb calls TRBD2, which cannot be checked without DNA. Germline-derived CDR1 and CDR2 are SGHTA and FQGNSA. The CDR3 length is 15 residues. CDR3 loop: CASSSYPSASWTQYF.

The chain has TRBV14 and TRBJ2-5. The CDR3 sequence is 16 residues long. Germline-derived CDR1 and CDR2 are SGHDN and FVKESK. The CDR3 spells CASSQEFRMIQETQYF.

This chain links TRBV7-2 with TRBJ2-5; checking the TCRdb D call of TRBD1 is not possible without DNA. CDR1 and CDR2 from the germline V gene are SGHTA and FQGNSA. The CDR3 length is 14 residues. CDR3 loop: CASIPGVASETQYF.

This sequence joins TRBV6-5 and TRBJ1-5; absent DNA, TCRdb's TRBD1 call cannot be checked. CDR1 and CDR2 (germline): MNHEY, SVGAGI. The CDR3 is made up of 15 amino acids. This CDR3 is CASSPGPGRNQPQHF.

The genes are TRBV30 and TRBJ2-7; there is no DNA to check the TCRdb D call of TRBD1. From germline, CDR1 is GTSNPN and CDR2 SVGIG (reference sequence). This CDR3 spans 13 amino acids. The CDR3 loop reads CAWSRDRSYGQYF.

The chain couples TRBV10-2 to TRBJ2-3. The germline gives CDR1 WSHSY, CDR2 SAAADI. The CDR3 has 15 residues. CDR3 protein: CASTITGSSTDTQYF.

J is TRBJ2-1 and V is TRBV3-1; with no DNA, the TCRdb D assignment of TRBD1 cannot be verified. Germline CDR1 and CDR2: LGHDT and YNNKEL (reference sequence). The CDR3 runs 12 residues. The CDR3 sequence: CASSPRTGVQFF.

V usage is TRBV12-3 or TRBV12-4 and J usage is TRBJ1-2. This CDR3 has 15 amino acids. CDR3 protein: CASSLALAEFYGYTF.

The chain links TRBV7-9 to TRBJ2-1; as DNA is missing, the TRBD1 call by TCRdb cannot be tested. The CDR3 is 12 residues long. Germline V CDR1 and CDR2: SEHNR, FQNEAQ (reference sequence). The CDR3 here is CARDGAYNEQFF.

The rearrangement links TRBV6-1 to TRBJ2-3; TCRdb's assignment of TRBD2 cannot be checked, as there is no DNA. The germline CDR1 and CDR2 sequences are MNHNS and SASEGT. This CDR3 is built from 16 residues. The CDR3 sequence: CASSPGLAGGPGTQYF.

The rearrangement uses TRBV20-1 and TRBJ2-5. The CDR3 runs to 13 residues. Germline V gene data show CDR1 as DFQATT and CDR2 as SNEGSKA (reference sequence). This chain's CDR3 is CSATDLRQETQYF.

The chain recombines TRBV15 with TRBJ1-6. CDR3 length equals 14 residues. Germline V gives CDR1 LNHNV, CDR2 YYDKDF (reference sequence). CDR3 in amino acids: CATSESSYNSPLHF.

This chain links TRBV7-9 with TRBJ2-5; TCRdb proposes TRBD1, but this gene call is untestable without DNA. CDR3 length: 15 amino acids. Germline values: CDR1 SEHNR, CDR2 FQNEAQ (reference sequence). The CDR3 sequence: CASNRGQGAEETQYF.

The chain carries TRBV12-5 and TRBJ2-5; checking the TCRdb D call of TRBD2 is not possible without DNA. The CDR3 runs to 12 residues. Per the germline V gene, CDR1 is LGHNT and CDR2 is FRNRAP. The CDR3 sequence is CASGPRVETQYF.

The V and J genes are TRBV6-5 and TRBJ2-3; TCRdb picks TRBD1, but there is no DNA to check that call. From germline, CDR1 is MNHEY and CDR2 SVGAGI. There are 16 residues in the CDR3. This CDR3 reads CASSYALGVGTDTQYF.

CDR3 sequence: CASSASGTGAYNEQFF. This chain connects TRBV9 to TRBJ2-1; the TCRdb call, TRBD1, lacks DNA for checking. The CDR3 has 16 amino acids. Germline CDR1 is SGDLS and CDR2 is YYNGEE.

The chain carries TRBV29-1 and TRBJ2-1; TCRdb's D call, TRBD1, is unchecked because there is no DNA. The germline V gene encodes CDR1 SQVTM and CDR2 ANQGSEA. The length of the CDR3 is 17 residues. CDR3 region: CSATSNRVIDRRNEQFF.

This rearrangement joins TRBV11-2 to TRBJ2-3; there is no DNA to check the TCRdb D call of TRBD1. The CDR3 is 16 residues long. Germline V gene data show CDR1 as SGHAT and CDR2 as FQNNGV. This chain's CDR3 is CASSFRQTPSTDTQYF.

J is TRBJ2-3 and V is TRBV15; TCRdb's D call, TRBD1, is unchecked because there is no DNA. CDR3 length: 18 residues. CDR1 and CDR2 (germline): LNHNV, YYDKDF (reference sequence). Here the CDR3 reads CATSRVLLAGAGTDTQYF.

The CDR3 loop reads CASRNGTGSLSYEQYF. J is TRBJ2-7 and V is TRBV6-2 or TRBV6-3; TCRdb returns TRBD1, unconfirmable since there is no DNA. CDR1 MNHEY and CDR2 SVGEGT come from the germline V gene. The CDR3 is 16 residues long.

The rearrangement joins TRBV5-6 to TRBJ1-2; the D call from TCRdb, TRBD1, cannot be confirmed without DNA. Per the germline V gene, CDR1 is SGHDT and CDR2 is YYEEEE. CDR3 length: 17 amino acids. This CDR3 is CASSLERHRTPNYGYTF.

This CDR3 is CASSEPSWTSGRARNIQYF. The chain employs TRBV25-1 and TRBJ2-4; TCRdb returns TRBD2, unconfirmable since there is no DNA. In germline, CDR1 is MGHDK, CDR2 SYGVNS. The CDR3 has 19 amino acids.

V gene TRBV20-1 combines with J gene TRBJ2-6; TCRdb proposes TRBD1, but this gene call is untestable without DNA. This CDR3 contains 14 residues. CDR1 and CDR2 from the germline V gene are DFQATT and SNEGSKA (reference sequence). The CDR3 region is CSARDQGGANVLTF.

This chain links TRBV20-1 with TRBJ1-6; the TRBD1 assignment by TCRdb is unverifiable without DNA. Germline V gives CDR1 DFQATT, CDR2 SNEGSKA (reference sequence). The CDR3 has 18 residues. CDR3 amino acids: CSAYKPGPTSSYNSPLHF.

CDR3 loop: CASNKWQGQHTGYEQYF. The gene calls are TRBV7-9 and TRBJ2-7; TCRdb picks TRBD2, but there is no DNA to check that call. This CDR3 contains 17 residues. Looked up from germline, CDR1 is SEHNR and CDR2 is FQNEAQ (reference sequence).

The chain couples TRBV28 to TRBJ2-5; with no DNA, the TCRdb D assignment of TRBD1 cannot be verified. This CDR3 comprises 13 residues. The V gene's germline CDR1 is MDHEN and CDR2 SYDVKM. CDR3: CASSWTGEETQYF.

The chain has TRBV12-3 or TRBV12-4 and TRBJ2-1; TCRdb returns TRBD2, unconfirmable since there is no DNA. CDR3 length equals 11 residues. Here the CDR3 reads CASKQREGVFF.

V is TRBV7-6 and J is TRBJ2-4; TCRdb gives TRBD1 as the D gene, but with no DNA this cannot be confirmed. This CDR3 contains 19 residues. Germline CDR1 reads SGHVS; CDR2 reads FNYEAQ. The CDR3 reads CASSIGRYRGGLAKNIQYF.